What follows are 25 T cell receptor beta chains derived from one specimen sequenced in a study of cytomegalovirus exposure and HLA in healthy donors. The PCR had 60 Vbeta and 13 Jbeta primers. Measured with immunoSEQ multiplex PCR; TCRdb has only the in-frame clones, and not every one. The table has roughly 99,000 clones, roughly four fifths seen once. Specimen: PBMCs. The origin of the receptors is a man between 18 and 29 years old in good health and CMV-seronegative.

The chain has TRBV7-8 and TRBJ2-7; TRBD1 agrees at 8 bases. This CDR3 is 16 amino acids long. Germline CDR1 is SGHVS and CDR2 is FQNEAQ. The J segment lost 7 bases and the V segment lost 3 bases, leaving 14 bases of the junction unmatched. The CDR3 sequence: CASSLWVTGGRTEQYF. CDR3 sequence (DNA): TGTGCCAGCAGCTTGTGGGTTACAGGGGGGAGGACGGAGCAGTACTTC.

The chain is built from TRBV5-5 and TRBJ1-5; maybe TRBD1 (6 bases). The V gene's germline CDR1 is SGHKS and CDR2 YYEKEE (reference sequence). The CDR3 length is 15 residues. Trimming pared 0 bases from V and 2 bases from J, leaving 9 bases between. The CDR3 nucleotides are TGTGCCAGCAGCTTGGGGGGGCTAGGCAATCAGCCCCAGCATTTT. It specifies CASSLGGLGNQPQHF.

The V gene is TRBV7-9, the J gene TRBJ2-7; 8 bases are a match to TRBD2. Germline V gives CDR1 SEHNR, CDR2 FQNEAQ (reference sequence). This CDR3 comprises 11 residues. V lost 11 bases to trimming and J lost 4 bases; unmatched junction nucleotides: 4. The CDR3 coding sequence is TGTGCCGCGGGAGGAGTGTACGAGCAGTACTTC. As protein: CAAGGVYEQYF.

V is TRBV14 and J is TRBJ2-2; the match to TRBD1 covers 9 bases. The CDR3 covers 18 residues. Germline-derived CDR1 and CDR2 are SGHDN and FVKESK. V dropped 0 bases and J dropped 6; count of bases not matched to a gene: 11. The CDR3 DNA is TGTGCCAGCAGCCAAGAATTACAGGGGGCCCGTTCTGCCGGGGAGCTGTTTTTT. Protein: CASSQELQGARSAGELFF.

The chain is built from TRBV18 and TRBJ2-7; 13 bases are shared with TRBD2. Trimming at V came to 0 bases and at J to 0 bases, leaving 8 bases not matched to a gene. Germline CDR1 reads KGHSH; CDR2 reads LQKENI. The CDR3 has 19 residues. CDR3 DNA sequence: TGTGCCAGCTCACCACCGTGGACTAGCGGGGGCCATAGCTCCTACGAGCAGTACTTC. Translating it yields CASSPPWTSGGHSSYEQYF.

The CDR3 coding sequence is TGTGCCAGCAGCTTATTCGAGGCGGGGGCTCCCAATGAGCAGTTCTTC. Encoded protein: CASSLFEAGAPNEQFF. The V gene is TRBV7-2, the J gene TRBJ2-1; D might be TRBD2 (7 bases). This CDR3 is built from 16 residues. Deletions cut 2 bases from V and 6 bases from J, with 17 bases between. From germline, CDR1 is SGHTA and CDR2 FQGNSA.

This rearrangement joins TRBV9 to TRBJ1-2, with TRBD1 as a possible D gene (6 bases). This CDR3 spans 14 amino acids. CDR1 is SGDLS, CDR2 YYNGEE, per germline. V gave up 2 bases and J gave up 6 bases, with 14 bases separating them. The CDR3 coding sequence is TGTGCCAGCAGCGTGGGTGGGGGGGCCCATGGCTACACCTTC. Translated, it gives CASSVGGGAHGYTF. The full variable domain, completed using reference TRBV9 and TRBJ1-2, is DSGVTQTPKHLITATGQRVTLRCSPRSGDLSVYWYQQSLDQGLQFLIQYYNGEERAKGNILERFSAQQFPDLHSELNLSSLELGDSALYFCASSVGGGAHGYTFGSGTRLTVV.

The rearrangement uses TRBV6-1 and TRBJ2-2, with D maybe TRBD2 (5 bases). The CDR3 has 15 amino acids. The V end lost 4 bases, the J end lost 5 bases, and 14 bases lay between the germline ends. CDR1 is MNHNS and CDR2 is SASEGT in the germline V gene. The CDR3 is CASSGSGKGTGELFF. CDR3 nucleotide sequence: TGTGCCAGCAGTGGTTCCGGGAAAGGAACCGGGGAGCTGTTTTTT.

V usage is TRBV27 and J usage is TRBJ1-1; 10 nucleotides agree with TRBD1. V gave up 4 bases and J gave up 1 base; unmatched junction bases: 12. Germline V lookup: CDR1 MNHEY, CDR2 SMNVEV (reference sequence). The CDR3 loop spans 18 amino acids. CDR3 DNA: TGTGCCAGCAGTTCACACTTCCGGGACAGGGGCCAGAACACTGAAGCTTTCTTT. It yields the protein CASSSHFRDRGQNTEAFF.

This clone turned up a few times. The CDR3 is CASSSRGSLYF. The CDR3 DNA sequence: TGTGCCAGCTCAAGCCGCGGTTCTTTGTACTTC. The gene calls are TRBV6-1 and TRBJ2-7, with no clear D. V was trimmed by 8 bases and J by 12 bases, leaving 17 bases between them. This CDR3 region has 11 residues. Germline CDR1 and CDR2: MNHNS and SASEGT.

This rearrangement joins TRBV11-1 to TRBJ2-3; 8 positions match TRBD1. CDR3 length equals 17 residues. The junction had 8 bases not matched to a gene; V was cut back by 1 base and J by 2 bases. CDR1 and CDR2 from the germline V gene are SGHAT and FQDESV (reference sequence). CDR3 in amino acids: CASSLGDRPDTTDTQYF. In nucleotides, the CDR3 is TGTGCCAGCAGCTTAGGGGACAGGCCTGATACCACAGATACGCAGTATTTT.

This clone has more than one count but fewer than ten. V gene TRBV7-8 combines with J gene TRBJ2-1, with TRBD2 matching over 12 bases. Germline lookup yields CDR1 SGHVS and CDR2 FQNEAQ. Trimming at V came to 1 base and at J to 10 bases, leaving 5 bases not matched to a gene. This CDR3 is 15 amino acids long. In DNA form, the CDR3 reads TGTGCCAGCAGCTTAGGACTAGCGGGGGTCCGAGAGCAGTTCTTC. This encodes CASSLGLAGVREQFF.

This rearrangement joins TRBV6-5 to TRBJ1-2; 7 nucleotides agree with TRBD1. The CDR3 is 11 amino acids. Per the germline V gene, CDR1 is MNHEY and CDR2 is SVGAGI. The V gene end was trimmed by 6 bases and the J gene end by 10 bases; junction bases not matched to a gene: 5. Written as DNA, the CDR3 is TGTGCCAGCAGATACGGGACAGCCTACACCTTC. The encoded protein is CASRYGTAYTF.

V usage is TRBV6-1 and J usage is TRBJ1-6, with no clear D. The CDR3 loop spans 14 amino acids. The germline CDR1 and CDR2 sequences are MNHNS and SASEGT. V was pared by 5 bases and J by 8 bases, with 13 bases between. The CDR3 region is CASSPRRGYSPLHF. Written as DNA, the CDR3 is TGTGCCAGCAGTCCCCGCCGGGGTTATTCACCCCTCCACTTT.

This clone was counted between two and nine times. This chain connects TRBV7-3 to TRBJ2-3; 7 bases are a match to TRBD2. The CDR3 is 15 amino acids. Germline loops: CDR1 SGHTA, CDR2 FQGTGA. J was trimmed by 2 bases and V by 5 bases; bases with no gene match: 7. The DNA for the CDR3 is TGTGCCAGCAGCCCCGCGGCGGGGGACACAGATACGCAGTATTTT. Its translation: CASSPAAGDTDTQYF.

The chain uses TRBV7-2 and TRBJ2-3, with 8 bases matching TRBD2. Germline CDR1 SGHTA, CDR2 FQGNSA. The CDR3 length is 14 residues. The trim removed 4 bases at V and 10 bases at J, leaving 10 bases unmatched. CDR3 loop: CASSSAQGGGSQYF. DNA of the CDR3: TGTGCCAGCAGCTCAGCACAAGGCGGGGGGTCGCAGTATTTT.

V gene TRBV2 combines with J gene TRBJ2-7; 8 bases are shared with TRBD1. This CDR3 spans 19 amino acids. Germline loops: CDR1 SNHLY, CDR2 FYNNEI. Trimming took 1 base from V and 0 from J; bases not matched to a gene: 14. CDR3 loop: CASSEERTGLYQASYEQYF. In DNA, the CDR3 is TGTGCCAGCAGTGAAGAGAGGACAGGGTTGTATCAGGCCTCCTACGAGCAGTACTTC.

The chain has TRBV4-2 and TRBJ1-2; D gene ambiguous. V gave up 4 bases and J gave up 3 bases, with 12 bases separating them. The CDR3 is made up of 14 amino acids. Germline CDR1 is LGHNA and CDR2 is YNFKEQ. CDR3 bases: TGTGCCAGCAGCCGGGGAGGAACCGACTATGGCTACACCTTC. It is translated as CASSRGGTDYGYTF.

This clone came up once. The chain joins TRBV7-2 to TRBJ1-4; 9 bases are shared with TRBD1. Germline assignment: CDR1 SGHTA and CDR2 FQGNSA. J lost 4 bases, V lost 5 bases, and 5 bases had no gene match. The CDR3 loop spans 15 amino acids. The CDR3 loop reads CASSLQGALNEKLFF. The CDR3 bases are TGTGCCAGCAGCCTACAGGGGGCCCTTAATGAAAAACTGTTTTTT. Combining the CDR3 with reference TRBV7-2 and TRBJ1-4 gives the whole variable domain GAGVSQSPSNKVTEKGKDVELRCDPISGHTALYWYRQSLGQGLEFLIYFQGNSAPDKSGLPSDRFSAERTGGSVSTLTIQRTQQEDSAVYLCASSLQGALNEKLFFGSGTQLSVL.

The chain couples TRBV5-1 to TRBJ2-7; 8 bases line up with TRBD2. The germline V gene has CDR1 SGHRS and CDR2 YFSETQ. CDR3 length: 14 amino acids. V lost 2 bases to trimming and J lost 3 bases; unmatched junction nucleotides: 4. CDR3 amino acids: CASSFSGVDYEQYF. Written as DNA, the CDR3 is TGCGCCAGCAGCTTTAGCGGGGTGGACTACGAGCAGTACTTC. Full variable domain (outside the CDR3, taken from reference TRBV5-1 and TRBJ2-7): KAGVTQTPRYLIKTRGQQVTLSCSPISGHRSVSWYQQTPGQGLQFLFEYFSETQRNKGNFPGRFSGRQFSNSRSEMNVSTLELGDSALYLCASSFSGVDYEQYFGPGTRLTVT.

V and J are TRBV5-4 and TRBJ1-2; TRBD1 is a possible D gene (5 bases). This CDR3 has 14 amino acids. V shed 0 bases and J shed 4 bases, with 10 bases lying between them. Germline V lookup: CDR1 SGHNT, CDR2 YYREEE (reference sequence). The CDR3 nucleotides are TGTGCCAGCAGCTTGGAGCAGGGTGGCTATGGCTACACCTTC. Translation gives CASSLEQGGYGYTF. The whole variable domain, remainder taken from reference TRBV5-4 and TRBJ1-2, is ETGVTQSPTHLIKTRGQQVTLRCSSQSGHNTVSWYQQALGQGPQFIFQYYREEENGRGNFPPRFSGLQFPNYSSELNVNALELDDSALYLCASSLEQGGYGYTFGSGTRLTVV.

The chain recombines TRBV7-9 with TRBJ2-1; TRBD2 is a possible D gene (7 bases). The CDR3 contains 15 residues. Trimming stripped 2 bases from V and 7 bases from J, with 15 bases between. Germline lookup yields CDR1 SEHNR and CDR2 FQNEAQ (reference sequence). Here the CDR3 reads CASSLSGRGGNEQFF. The CDR3 DNA sequence: TGTGCCAGCAGCTTATCGGGCAGGGGAGGGAATGAGCAGTTCTTC.

This clone showed up just a few times. For the CDR3, the DNA is TGTGCCAGCAGTGGAGGGATAGGAGGCACAGATACGCAGTATTTT. It codes for CASSGGIGGTDTQYF. The gene calls are TRBV2 and TRBJ2-3; possibly TRBD2 for D (5 bases). The V end lost 4 bases, the J end lost 1 base, and 12 bases lay between the germline ends. Germline CDR1 SNHLY, CDR2 FYNNEI. This CDR3 spans 15 amino acids.

The J gene is TRBJ2-3, the V gene TRBV6-5; 7 nucleotides match TRBD2. CDR3 length: 16 amino acids. Germline CDR1 is MNHEY and CDR2 is SVGAGI. J gave up 3 bases and V 0 bases, and 6 bases lay outside the gene matches. The CDR3 region is CASSYSSRGETDTQYF. The CDR3 region has the DNA TGTGCCAGCAGTTACTCGAGTCGGGGGGAAACAGATACGCAGTATTTT.

The chain uses TRBV18 and TRBJ1-1, with D unclear. V lost 0 bases and J lost 1, with 6 bases in between. Germline-derived CDR1 and CDR2 are KGHSH and LQKENI. The CDR3 has 14 residues. CDR3 residues: CASSPPEGNTEAFF. In DNA form, the CDR3 reads TGTGCCAGCTCACCACCGGAGGGGAACACTGAAGCTTTCTTT.